A single sample gave rise to the 32 T cell receptor beta chains below, sequenced in a study of T cells in Graves' hyperthyroidism and ophthalmopathy. Regions amplified from RNA transcripts were the TCR beta CDR3 regions. Initially, a first-round RT-PCR of the TCR CDR3 employed the HTBI primer set. TCRdb analysed the multiplex PCR reads with MiXCR anew, one entry per CDR3 protein. In the table there are 500,000 to 650,000 distinct CDR3 sequences, about a sixth of which are singletons. The specimen sequenced was blood. The receptors derive from a woman younger than 35 with Graves' ophthalmopathy.

This clonotype has a count of ten or more. The J gene is TRBJ1-2, the V gene TRBV28, with no clear D. Trimming removed 7 bases at V and 4 bases at J, with 16 bases between. CDR3 size: 14 residues. The V gene's germline CDR1 is MDHEN and CDR2 SYDVKM. The CDR3 sequence is CASTPEAVFYGYTF. DNA of the CDR3: TGTGCCAGCACCCCGGAGGCGGTTTTCTATGGCTACACCTTC.

The chain couples TRBV6-5 to TRBJ2-7; D perhaps matches TRBD1 (6 bases). Germline V gives CDR1 MNHEY, CDR2 SVGAGI. This CDR3 contains 15 residues. Trimming took off 0 bases at V and 6 bases at J, with 15 bases between the two ends. CDR3 sequence: CASSYSSLTGIEQYF. The CDR3 nucleotides read TGTGCCAGCAGTTACTCCTCTTTAACAGGGATCGAGCAGTACTTC.

The gene calls are TRBV5-1 and TRBJ2-5; TRBD2 matches at 7 bases. Germline V CDR1 and CDR2: SGHRS, YFSETQ. Unmatched junction bases numbered 10, after V lost 5 bases and J lost 0 bases. This CDR3 spans 16 amino acids. CDR3 sequence: CASRSTSVYYQETQYF. CDR3 DNA sequence: TGCGCCAGCAGATCTACTAGCGTATATTACCAAGAGACCCAGTACTTC.

J is TRBJ1-6 and V is TRBV30, with TRBD1 identical over 9 bases. CDR3 size: 13 residues. Germline lookup yields CDR1 GTSNPN and CDR2 SVGIG (reference sequence). With V trimmed by 5 bases and J by 10 bases, 6 bases remained unmatched. The CDR3 here is CAWQRQGDSPLHF. CDR3 DNA: TGTGCCTGGCAGAGACAGGGGGACTCACCCCTCCACTTT.

The chain recombines TRBV11-2 with TRBJ1-1; tentative D call: TRBD1 (6 bases). CDR3 length equals 15 residues. Germline V gene lookup returns CDR1 SGHAT and CDR2 FQNNGV. Trimming cost V 2 bases and J 4 bases, with 14 bases left between them. The DNA of the CDR3 is TGTGCCAGCAGCTTAATCAGAGGCAGGGGCACTGAAGCTTTCTTT. It specifies CASSLIRGRGTEAFF. The whole variable domain, filled in from reference TRBV11-2 and TRBJ1-1, reads EAGVAQSPRYKIIEKRQSVAFWCNPISGHATLYWYQQILGQGPKLLIQFQNNGVVDDSQLPKDRFSAERLKGVDSTLKIQPAKLEDSAVYLCASSLIRGRGTEAFFGQGTRLTVV.

This chain joins TRBV20-1 and TRBJ1-2; 8 bases map to TRBD1. The CDR3 has 13 residues. With 1 base clipped from V and 2 bases from J, the junction kept 0 bases outside the gene matches. Germline V gene sequence: CDR1 DFQATT, CDR2 SNEGSKA (reference sequence). The CDR3 loop reads CSARGTGNYGYTF. CDR3 DNA: TGCAGTGCTAGAGGGACAGGGAACTATGGCTACACCTTC.

This clonotype has just one count. This may be a read error, as it is one base from a much larger clone. This sequence joins TRBV3-1 and TRBJ2-1; 7 nucleotides line up with TRBD1. CDR3 length: 12 residues. From germline, CDR1 is LGHDT and CDR2 YNNKEL (reference sequence). The J segment lost 12 bases and the V segment lost 4 bases, leaving 6 bases of the junction unmatched. The CDR3 DNA reads TGTGCCAGCAGCCGACAGGGCTATGGGCAGTTCTTC. It is translated as CASSRQGYGQFF.

The sample holds a few counts of this clonotype. The chain has TRBV5-1 and TRBJ1-1; D gene ambiguous. In germline, CDR1 is SGHRS, CDR2 YFSETQ. This CDR3 region has 13 residues. V lost 2 bases, J lost 7 bases, and 12 bases lay in between. The CDR3 here is CASSLSPGDEAFF. The CDR3 nucleotides are TGCGCCAGCAGCTTAAGCCCAGGAGATGAAGCTTTCTTT.

This clonotype was observed many times. This chain connects TRBV11-2 to TRBJ2-3, with D perhaps matching TRBD2 (5 bases). Per germline, CDR1 SGHAT and CDR2 FQNNGV. The CDR3 extends over 15 amino acids. V was shortened by 0 bases and J by 2 bases, with 9 bases between the two germline ends. The CDR3 region has the DNA TGTGCCAGCAGCTTAGAAGCGGACTCCACAGATACGCAGTATTTT. This gives the protein CASSLEADSTDTQYF. The full variable domain, rest sourced from reference TRBV11-2 and TRBJ2-3, is EAGVAQSPRYKIIEKRQSVAFWCNPISGHATLYWYQQILGQGPKLLIQFQNNGVVDDSQLPKDRFSAERLKGVDSTLKIQPAKLEDSAVYLCASSLEADSTDTQYFGPGTRLTVL.

This clonotype was observed a handful of times. The DNA of the CDR3 is TGCAGTGCTAGAGATCGGGTCCGACCGGGGGAGACCCAGTACTTC. It specifies CSARDRVRPGETQYF. The J gene is TRBJ2-5, the V gene TRBV20-1; perhaps TRBD2 as D (5 bases). V shed 0 bases and J shed 5 bases, with 16 bases lying between them. Germline V gives CDR1 DFQATT, CDR2 SNEGSKA (reference sequence). The CDR3 extends over 15 amino acids.

This clonotype was seen repeatedly, ten times or more. This chain links TRBV2 with TRBJ2-5; TRBD1 or TRBD2 may be the D gene (5 bases each). CDR1 SNHLY and CDR2 FYNNEI come from the germline V gene. The CDR3 loop spans 13 amino acids. Trimming stripped 8 bases from V and 1 base from J, with 11 bases between. CDR3: CASGSGSQETQYF. CDR3 DNA sequence: TGTGCCAGCGGCTCAGGGAGCCAAGAGACCCAGTACTTC.

There are many counts of this clonotype. The V call is TRBV2, the J call TRBJ2-7; TRBD2 matches 7 bases. V shed 8 bases and J 4 bases; nucleotides not matched to a gene: 2. The length of the CDR3 is 11 residues. Germline V gene sequence: CDR1 SNHLY, CDR2 FYNNEI. Here the CDR3 DNA reads TGTGCCAGCGGGGGGGGATACGAGCAGTACTTC. This translates into CASGGGYEQYF.

This clonotype was found many times. The CDR3 loop reads CASSSGQVIYEQYF. CDR3 sequence (DNA): TGTGCCAGCAGCTCGGGACAGGTTATCTACGAGCAGTACTTC. This chain uses TRBV7-6 with TRBJ2-7, with 8 bases matching TRBD1. V shed 4 bases and J 3 bases; nucleotides not matched to a gene: 5. Germline-derived CDR1 and CDR2 are SGHVS and FNYEAQ. There are 14 residues in the CDR3.

This clonotype showed up many times. This rearrangement joins TRBV6-1 to TRBJ2-5, with 7 bases that match TRBD1. Germline CDR1 reads MNHNS; CDR2 reads SASEGT. CDR3 length: 16 residues. V was pared by 4 bases and J by 3 bases, with 11 bases of the junction left unmatched. DNA for the CDR3: TGTGCCAGCAGTGGCCGGGACAGTTATTGGAAAGAGACCCAGTACTTC. It translates to CASSGRDSYWKETQYF.

This clonotype has just a few counts. V is TRBV19 and J is TRBJ1-1; the match to TRBD1 covers 9 bases. The V gene end was trimmed by 4 bases and the J gene end by 0 bases; junction bases not matched to a gene: 9. In germline, CDR1 is LNHDA, CDR2 SQIVND (reference sequence). This CDR3 has 17 residues. The CDR3 sequence: CASSTRTGVMMNTEAFF. The DNA of the CDR3 is TGTGCCAGTAGTACCCGGACAGGGGTGATGATGAACACTGAAGCTTTCTTT.

The table lists this clonotype with many counts. V usage is TRBV7-8 and J usage is TRBJ2-7; no firm D call. V was cut by 5 bases and J by 5 bases, with 16 bases left in between. Germline V gene data show CDR1 as SGHVS and CDR2 as FQNEAQ. This CDR3 comprises 14 residues. The CDR3 reads CASSVNDLGDEQYF. Here the CDR3 DNA reads TGTGCCAGCAGCGTAAATGACTTAGGAGACGAGCAGTACTTC.

Note on this clonotype: This clone may be a read error of a much larger clone one base away. Likely a read error: the CDR3 ends without its conserved phenylalanine or tryptophan. This sequence joins TRBV5-1 and TRBJ1-1; no reliable D call. The length of the CDR3 is 12 residues. Per the germline V gene, CDR1 is SGHRS and CDR2 is YFSETQ. Trimming took off 4 bases at V and 3 bases at J, with 7 bases between the two ends. DNA of the CDR3: TGCGCCAGCAGCCCCACTGACACTGAAGCTTTCCTT. Its translation is CASSPTDTEAFL.

This clonotype has a handful of counts. The chain couples TRBV20-1 to TRBJ2-5; D is unclear. The germline gives CDR1 DFQATT, CDR2 SNEGSKA (reference sequence). The CDR3 sequence is 18 residues long. The germline V and J ends were trimmed by 3 bases and 1 base, with 24 bases remaining between them. The CDR3 loop is CSARESGATFRVQETQYF. CDR3 nucleotide sequence: TGCAGTGCTAGGGAGTCAGGAGCCACTTTTCGCGTCCAAGAGACCCAGTACTTC.

This clonotype came up many times. This chain joins TRBV9 and TRBJ1-1; D call uncertain. The length of the CDR3 is 13 residues. V was clipped by 0 bases and J by 1 base, with 4 bases between them. CDR1 SGDLS and CDR2 YYNGEE come from the germline V gene. CDR3 nucleotides: TGTGCCAGCAGCGTAGAGGGGAACACTGAAGCTTTCTTT. Its translation is CASSVEGNTEAFF.

This clonotype was picked up many times. V is TRBV5-1 and J is TRBJ2-5; D is unresolved. Germline V gene data show CDR1 as SGHRS and CDR2 as YFSETQ. This CDR3 has 14 residues. V lost 8 bases to trimming and J lost 2 bases, with 16 bases between them. The CDR3 sequence is CASRLTGPQETQYF. The CDR3, as DNA: TGCGCCAGTCGTTTAACCGGGCCACAAGAGACCCAGTACTTC. The full variable domain, rest sourced from reference TRBV5-1 and TRBJ2-5, is KAGVTQTPRYLIKTRGQQVTLSCSPISGHRSVSWYQQTPGQGLQFLFEYFSETQRNKGNFPGRFSGRQFSNSRSEMNVSTLELGDSALYLCASRLTGPQETQYFGPGTRLLVL.

In this sample, this clonotype turned up many times. V usage is TRBV12-3 or TRBV12-4 and J usage is TRBJ1-1; D remains ambiguous. The CDR3 runs 13 residues. With 3 bases removed from V and 0 bases from J, the gap between germline ends came to 5 bases. The CDR3 is CASSFRVNTEAFF. CDR3 DNA: TGTGCCAGCAGTTTTCGAGTGAACACTGAAGCTTTCTTT.

This chain links TRBV5-1 with TRBJ2-5, with D tentatively TRBD2 (5 bases). There are 14 residues in the CDR3. V dropped 3 bases and J dropped 10 bases, with 19 bases sitting between them. Germline V gives CDR1 SGHRS, CDR2 YFSETQ. The CDR3 sequence: CASSYETEGLVQYF. The CDR3 coding sequence is TGCGCCAGCAGCTACGAAACAGAGGGCCTAGTCCAGTACTTC. Full variable domain (outside the CDR3, taken from reference TRBV5-1 and TRBJ2-5): KAGVTQTPRYLIKTRGQQVTLSCSPISGHRSVSWYQQTPGQGLQFLFEYFSETQRNKGNFPGRFSGRQFSNSRSEMNVSTLELGDSALYLCASSYETEGLVQYFGPGTRLLVL.

This clonotype showed up many times. The J gene is TRBJ1-2, the V gene TRBV12-3 or TRBV12-4; D not resolved. This CDR3 has 16 amino acids. The V end was cut by 6 bases, the J end by 4 bases, with 21 bases between. The CDR3 coding sequence is TGTGCCAGCAGCTTGGCGGGAGGAGGGCGCGGCTATGGCTACACCTTC. As protein: CASSLAGGGRGYGYTF.

This chain joins TRBV6-1 and TRBJ1-4; 9 bases line up with TRBD1. V trimming: 3 bases; J trimming: 3 bases; junction bases outside the gene matches: 2. Germline V gene lookup returns CDR1 MNHNS and CDR2 SASEGT. There are 15 residues in the CDR3. The CDR3, as DNA: TGTGCCAGCAGTGACCGGGACAGGGCTAATGAAAAACTGTTTTTT. Its translation is CASSDRDRANEKLFF.

This clonotype came up many times. V is TRBV11-2 and J is TRBJ2-1; 13 bases line up with TRBD2. The length of the CDR3 is 15 residues. J was trimmed by 10 bases and V by 5 bases; bases with no gene match: 8. Germline values: CDR1 SGHAT, CDR2 FQNNGV. CDR3 in amino acids: CASSLLAGGGFEQFF. The CDR3 DNA reads TGTGCCAGCAGCCTACTAGCGGGAGGGGGCTTCGAGCAGTTCTTC.

The gene calls are TRBV24-1 and TRBJ2-5, with 12 positions matching TRBD2. The length of the CDR3 is 16 residues. Trimming at V came to 0 bases and at J to 4 bases, leaving 2 bases not matched to a gene. The germline CDR1 and CDR2 sequences are KGHDR and SFDVKD. CDR3 in DNA: TGTGCCACCAGTGATTTGGGACTAGCGGGGAGAGAGACCCAGTACTTC. Translated, it gives CATSDLGLAGRETQYF.

This clonotype was counted many times. The gene calls are TRBV28 and TRBJ1-5, with D perhaps matching TRBD1 (6 bases). This CDR3 has 15 residues. Germline values: CDR1 MDHEN, CDR2 SYDVKM. With 6 bases removed from V and 4 bases from J, the gap between germline ends came to 16 bases. DNA for the CDR3: TGTGCCAGCAGCGAGGGGGGGGGCCGTAATCAGCCCCAGCATTTT. It is translated as CASSEGGGRNQPQHF.

Many counts were recorded for this clonotype. One end of the junction is discordant with germline, which a read error may explain. The CDR3: CAGRGRTDTQYF. The CDR3 DNA follows: TGTGCCGGCAGAGGACGCACAGATACGCAGTATTTT. The V gene is TRBV2, the J gene TRBJ2-3; D is undetermined. The CDR3 has 12 residues. Germline loops: CDR1 SNHLY, CDR2 FYNNEI.

This clonotype came up a few times. The rearrangement uses TRBV20-1 and TRBJ2-7, with 8 bases that match TRBD1. The germline V gene has CDR1 DFQATT and CDR2 SNEGSKA (reference sequence). The CDR3 runs 14 residues. Losses at the gene ends were 6 bases for V and 3 bases for J; bases not matched to a gene: 10. CDR3 residues: CSAKDRAVVYEQYF. DNA of the CDR3: TGCAGTGCAAAGGACAGGGCAGTCGTCTACGAGCAGTACTTC.

This clonotype was found many times. The V call is TRBV30, the J call TRBJ2-5; 7 bases agree with TRBD2. After removal of 5 bases from V and 5 bases from J, the junction contained 8 bases not matched to a gene. CDR1 is GTSNPN and CDR2 is SVGIG in the germline V gene (reference sequence). The CDR3 sequence is 13 residues long. The CDR3 is CAWSAVGGETQYF. In DNA, the CDR3 is TGTGCCTGGTCAGCGGTGGGAGGGGAGACCCAGTACTTC. The full variable domain, completed using reference TRBV30 and TRBJ2-5, is SQTIHQWPATLVQPVGSPLSLECTVEGTSNPNLYWYRQAAGRGLQLLFYSVGIGQISSEVPQNLSASRPQDRQFILSSKKLLLSDSGFYLCAWSAVGGETQYFGPGTRLLVL.

The table lists this clonotype with a few counts. The V and J genes are TRBV20-1 and TRBJ1-5; 9 bases line up with TRBD1. This CDR3 is built from 15 residues. V was pared by 3 bases and J by 5 bases, with 8 bases of the junction left unmatched. Looked up from germline, CDR1 is DFQATT and CDR2 is SNEGSKA (reference sequence). CDR3 nucleotide sequence: TGCAGTGCTAGTTTCTACCGGGACAGGGATCAGCCCCAGCATTTT. This codes for CSASFYRDRDQPQHF.

This clonotype was counted many times. The chain couples TRBV28 to TRBJ2-1; 12 bases are a match to TRBD2. The length of the CDR3 is 14 residues. Losses at the gene ends were 7 bases for V and 10 bases for J; bases not matched to a gene: 8. Looked up from germline, CDR1 is MDHEN and CDR2 is SYDVKM. The CDR3, as DNA: TGTGCCAGCATCGCCCCCGGGACTAGCGGGGAGCAGTTCTTC. It yields the protein CASIAPGTSGEQFF.